The clone carrying this T cell receptor beta chain occurred once. These data are taken from a study of control samples from healthy donors and cancer patients. The CDR3 is 15 amino acids. The ends were cut back, 5 bases at V and 0 bases at J, with 12 bases in the middle. Looked up from germline, CDR1 is SGHDT and CDR2 is YYEEEE. Clones were sequenced by immunoSEQ multiplex PCR, and TCRdb holds only the in-frame ones, with some missing. This sample has 85,000 to 90,000 clones, with over 65% found just once. J is TRBJ1-5 and V is TRBV5-6; maybe TRBD1 (6 bases). Sequencing was performed on blood. The sequence came from a woman between 35 and 50 years old in good health. The CDR3 here is CASSNRDYSNQPQHF. The CDR3 DNA reads TGTGCCAGCAGTAACAGGGATTATAGCAATCAGCCCCAGCATTTT.